Each of the 5 T cell receptor beta chains below was sequenced from the same sample in a study of blood T cell repertoires in COVID-19. Sequencing was performed with immunoSEQ multiplex PCR; in TCRdb, only in-frame clones are kept and a portion is missing. The table has 150,000 to 200,000 clones, around 84% seen once. Material for sequencing was peripheral blood. The receptors derive from a woman aged 80 or older with acute or convalescent COVID-19.

The V and J genes are TRBV10-3 and TRBJ2-7; D is possibly TRBD1 (6 bases). CDR3 length: 16 residues. The V gene lost 11 bases and the J gene lost 2 bases, with 25 bases spanning the gap. The germline V gene has CDR1 ENHRY and CDR2 SYGVKD. The CDR3 sequence is CAVTNRVFSRTYEQYF. The CDR3 DNA follows: TGTGCCGTAACAAACAGGGTATTCTCCCGAACCTACGAGCAGTACTTC.

The chain has TRBV15 and TRBJ2-7; D gene unclear. Germline CDR1 is LNHNV and CDR2 is YYDKDF (reference sequence). This CDR3 region has 15 residues. The V end lost 4 bases, the J end lost 0 bases, and 13 bases lay between the germline ends. The CDR3 nucleotides are TGTGCCACCAGCAAGATCAGGATATTCTCCTACGAGCAGTACTTC. This encodes CATSKIRIFSYEQYF.

This clone was detected only a few times. This rearrangement joins TRBV6-2 or TRBV6-3 to TRBJ2-5; 8 nucleotides match TRBD2. The germline gives CDR1 MNHEY, CDR2 SVGEGT. Trimming cost V 5 bases and J 4 bases; bases outside gene matches: 12. There are 16 residues in the CDR3. CDR3 region: CASSQGLVEAGETQYF. The DNA for the CDR3 is TGTGCCAGCAGTCAGGGACTAGTAGAAGCGGGAGAGACCCAGTACTTC.

The chain links TRBV5-5 to TRBJ2-3, with TRBD2 identical over 13 bases. V shed 3 bases, J shed 6 bases, and the junction held 10 bases outside the gene matches. The CDR3 consists of 17 residues. Germline loops: CDR1 SGHKS, CDR2 YYEKEE (reference sequence). The CDR3 protein is CASSSSGLAGFADTQYF. CDR3 nucleotides: TGTGCCAGCAGCTCATCGGGACTAGCGGGATTCGCTGATACGCAGTATTTT. The whole variable domain, filled in from reference TRBV5-5 and TRBJ2-3, reads DAGVTQSPTHLIKTRGQQVTLRCSPISGHKSVSWYQQVLGQGPQFIFQYYEKEERGRGNFPDRFSARQFPNYSSELNVNALLLGDSALYLCASSSSGLAGFADTQYFGPGTRLTVL.

The sample holds a few counts of this clone. The chain uses TRBV5-5 and TRBJ1-1; 7 nucleotides line up with TRBD1. CDR1 and CDR2 from the germline V gene are SGHKS and YYEKEE (reference sequence). With 2 bases clipped from V and 4 bases from J, the junction kept 5 bases outside the gene matches. The CDR3 is 14 amino acids. The CDR3 sequence is CASSFTPGGTEAFF. CDR3 DNA sequence: TGTGCCAGCAGCTTTACCCCAGGGGGCACTGAAGCTTTCTTT.